The present entry profiles one T cell receptor beta chain with its context. In the original workflow: For nucleated cells, counts were estimated from reference gene primer amplification. Assay: immunoSEQ multiplex PCR; the TCRdb copy retains only in-frame clones and omits some. Clone size and the V and J calls come from that table; the DNA yielded D and trimming. The table has under 150,000 clones, roughly 85% seen once. The data were obtained in a study of blood T cell repertoires in COVID-19. About the study: Nucleic acid was either cDNA or gDNA, and it came from T cells, B-cell-depleted T cells, or PBMCs.

Germline CDR1 reads MNHEY; CDR2 reads SVGAGI. The CDR3 has 13 residues. V lost 8 bases, J lost 0 bases, and 8 bases lay in between. The chain combines TRBV6-5 with TRBJ1-5; unclear D gene. Material: peripheral blood. This receptor was taken from a young man with acute or convalescent COVID-19. CDR3 amino acids: CASLAYSNQPQHF. The CDR3 nucleotides are TGTGCCAGCCTAGCTTATAGCAATCAGCCCCAGCATTTT.